This T cell receptor beta chain was identified in a study of post-analysis software for immune sequencing data. Broader study findings: TRBV segments more frequent in patients than in controls numbered several and included TRBV5-6, TRBV5-1 and TRBV20-1.

Carried by the TCR beta cDNA libraries were unique molecular identifiers. Via MiXCR, TCRdb re-called the PCR reads, giving one row per CDR3 protein. Here the sample spans hundreds of thousands of distinct CDR3 sequences, about 27% being singletons. CDR1 and CDR2 (germline): DFQATT, SNEGSKA (reference sequence). Trimming stripped 3 bases from V and 0 bases from J, with 26 bases between. The CDR3 extends over 19 amino acids. There are a few counts of this clonotype. Its antigen is not known. Sequencing was performed on blood. V and J are TRBV20-1 and TRBJ1-2; no definite D call. The source is a girl aged 5 to 17 with multiple sclerosis. The chain's CDR3 is CSASPNSPGRKLANYGYTF. Here the CDR3 DNA reads TGCAGTGCTAGCCCCAATAGTCCGGGCAGGAAGCTAGCTAACTATGGCTACACCTTC.